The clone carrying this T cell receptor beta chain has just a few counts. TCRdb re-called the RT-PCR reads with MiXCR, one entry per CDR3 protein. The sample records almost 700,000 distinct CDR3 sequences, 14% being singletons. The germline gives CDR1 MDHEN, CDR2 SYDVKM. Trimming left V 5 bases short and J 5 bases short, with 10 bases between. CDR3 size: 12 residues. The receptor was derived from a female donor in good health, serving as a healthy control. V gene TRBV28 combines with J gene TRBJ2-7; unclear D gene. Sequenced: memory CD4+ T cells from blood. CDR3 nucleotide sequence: TGTGCCAGCAGTAAAGCGATTAACGAGCAGTACTTC. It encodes CASSKAINEQYF.